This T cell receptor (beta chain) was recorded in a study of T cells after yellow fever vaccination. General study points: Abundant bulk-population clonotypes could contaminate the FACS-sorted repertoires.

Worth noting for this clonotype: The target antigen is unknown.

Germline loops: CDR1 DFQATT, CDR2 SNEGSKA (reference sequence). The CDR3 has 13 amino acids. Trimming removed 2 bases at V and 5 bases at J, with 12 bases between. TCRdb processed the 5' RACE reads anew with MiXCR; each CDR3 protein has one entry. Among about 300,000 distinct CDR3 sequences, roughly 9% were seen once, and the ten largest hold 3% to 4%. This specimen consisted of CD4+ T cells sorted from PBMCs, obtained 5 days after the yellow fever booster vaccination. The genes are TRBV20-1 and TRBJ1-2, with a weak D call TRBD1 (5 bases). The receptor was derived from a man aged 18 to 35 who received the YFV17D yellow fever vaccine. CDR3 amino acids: CSARSGIGYGYTF. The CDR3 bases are TGCAGTGCTAGATCAGGGATAGGGTATGGCTACACCTTC.